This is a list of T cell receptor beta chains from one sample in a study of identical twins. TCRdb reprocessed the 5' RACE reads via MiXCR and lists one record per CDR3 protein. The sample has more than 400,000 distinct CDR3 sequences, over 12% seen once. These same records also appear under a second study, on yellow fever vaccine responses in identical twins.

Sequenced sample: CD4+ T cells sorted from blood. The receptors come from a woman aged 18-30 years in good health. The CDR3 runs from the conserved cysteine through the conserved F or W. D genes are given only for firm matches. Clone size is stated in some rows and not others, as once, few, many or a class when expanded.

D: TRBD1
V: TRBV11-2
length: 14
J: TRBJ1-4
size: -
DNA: TGTGCCAGCAGCCCGGACAGGGGAGGTGAAAAACTGTTTTTT
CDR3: CASSPDRGGEKLFF

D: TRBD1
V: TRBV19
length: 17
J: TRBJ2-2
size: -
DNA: TGTGCCAGTAGTATCCAACGGACAGGCACGGGATCCGGGGAGCTGTTTTTT
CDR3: CASSIQRTGTGSGELFF

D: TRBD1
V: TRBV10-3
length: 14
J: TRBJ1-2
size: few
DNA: TGTGCCATCAGTCCTGGACAGGGGGCTTTGGGCTACACCTTC
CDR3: CAISPGQGALGYTF

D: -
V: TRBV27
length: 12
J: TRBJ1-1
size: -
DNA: TGTGCCAGCTTTGCGGGGGGAACTGAAGCTTTCTTT
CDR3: CASFAGGTEAFF

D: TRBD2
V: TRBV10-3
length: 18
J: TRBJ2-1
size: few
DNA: TGTGCCATCAGGGGTGGGTCCAACGGGACTAGCGGGAGGAGTGAGCAGTTCTTC
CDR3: CAIRGGSNGTSGRSEQFF

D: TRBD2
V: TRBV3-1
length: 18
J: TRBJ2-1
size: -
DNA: TGTGCCAGCTGTTTTAACCTCGGCGTGGTAGCGGGGGTAAATGAGCAGTTCTTC
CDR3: CASCFNLGVVAGVNEQFF

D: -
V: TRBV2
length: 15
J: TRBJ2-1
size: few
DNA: TGTGCCAGCAAGCCGGGGGGCGGGAGTTACAATGAGCAGTTCTTC
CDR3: CASKPGGGSYNEQFF

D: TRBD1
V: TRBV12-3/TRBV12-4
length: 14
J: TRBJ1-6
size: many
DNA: TGTGCCAGCACCGGGACAGGGTTATCTTCACCCCTCCACTTT
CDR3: CASTGTGLSSPLHF

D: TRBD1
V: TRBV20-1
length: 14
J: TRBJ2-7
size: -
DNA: TGCAGTGCTTCGGGACAGGGAAGCTCCTACGAGCAGTACTTC
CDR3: CSASGQGSSYEQYF

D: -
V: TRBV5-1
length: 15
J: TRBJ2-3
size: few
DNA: TGCGCCAGCAGTTCCGTCGGGGGATTCCCAGATACGCAGTATTTT
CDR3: CASSSVGGFPDTQYF

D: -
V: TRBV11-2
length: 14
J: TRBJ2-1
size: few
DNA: TGTGCCAGCAGCTTAGCGGGTGAAAATAATGAGCAGTTCTTC
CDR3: CASSLAGENNEQFF

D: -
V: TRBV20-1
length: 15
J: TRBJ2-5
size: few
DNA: TGCAGTGCTACCAGCCCGCTAAGAAACCAAGAGACCCAGTACTTC
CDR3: CSATSPLRNQETQYF

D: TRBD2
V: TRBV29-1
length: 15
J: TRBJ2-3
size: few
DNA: TGCAGCGTACAAACCGGGACTAGCAGCACAGATACGCAGTATTTT
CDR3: CSVQTGTSSTDTQYF

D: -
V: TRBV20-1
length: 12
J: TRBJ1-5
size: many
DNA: TGCAGTGCTGCAATACAGGGTCAGCCCCAGCATTTT
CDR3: CSAAIQGQPQHF

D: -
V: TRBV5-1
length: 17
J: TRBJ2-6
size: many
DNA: TGCGCCAGCATCAACACGGACGGAAACTCTGGGGCCAACGTCCTGACTTTC
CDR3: CASINTDGNSGANVLTF

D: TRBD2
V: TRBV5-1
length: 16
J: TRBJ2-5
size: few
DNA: TGCGCCAGCAGCAGAGTAGCGGGAGCCCTACTACAGGTCCAGTACTTC
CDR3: CASSRVAGALLQVQYF